The TCR beta chain under discussion was sequenced for a study of blood T cell repertoires in COVID-19. Across the whole study: Acute-phase and convalescent COVID-19 samples originated in the United States, Italy and Spain. The analysed material was cDNA or gDNA that came from T cells, B-cell-depleted T cells, or PBMCs.

Germline V gene lookup returns CDR1 LNHDA and CDR2 SQIVND (reference sequence). The CDR3 has 13 amino acids. V was trimmed by 5 bases and J by 4 bases, leaving 9 bases between them. Per the original data handling: It was from reference gene primer amplification that nucleated cell counts were estimated. Clones were sequenced by immunoSEQ multiplex PCR, and TCRdb holds only the in-frame ones, with some missing. V, J and clone size are taken as reported in that table, and D and trimming were inferred from the DNA itself. The sample lists over 65,000 clones, about 90% occurring once. The sample taken for sequencing was peripheral blood. The chain has TRBV19 and TRBJ1-5; no reliable D call. This receptor was identified in a human donor in a cohort sampled during active COVID-19. CDR3 DNA sequence: TGTGCCAGTAGTGGTTTTAGAAATCAGCCCCAGCATTTT. Encoded protein: CASSGFRNQPQHF. The full variable domain, its missing parts supplied by reference TRBV19 and TRBJ1-5, is DGGITQSPKYLFRKEGQNVTLSCEQNLNHDAMYWYRQDPGQGLRLIYYSQIVNDFQKGDIAEGYSVSREKKESFPLTVTSAQKNPTAFYLCASSGFRNQPQHFGDGTRLSIL.